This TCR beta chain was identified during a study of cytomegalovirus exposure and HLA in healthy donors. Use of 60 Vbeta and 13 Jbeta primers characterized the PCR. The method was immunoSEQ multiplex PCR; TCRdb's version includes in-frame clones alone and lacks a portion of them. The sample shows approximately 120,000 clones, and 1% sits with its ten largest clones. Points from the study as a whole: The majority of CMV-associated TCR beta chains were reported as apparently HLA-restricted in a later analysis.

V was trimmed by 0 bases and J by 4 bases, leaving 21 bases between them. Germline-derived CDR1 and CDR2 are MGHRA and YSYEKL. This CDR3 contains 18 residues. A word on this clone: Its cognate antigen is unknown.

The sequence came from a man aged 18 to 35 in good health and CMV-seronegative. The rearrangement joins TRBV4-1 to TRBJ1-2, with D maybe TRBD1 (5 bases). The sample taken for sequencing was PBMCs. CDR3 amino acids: CASSQEDHTAGALYGYTF. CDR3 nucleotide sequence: TGCGCCAGCAGCCAAGAGGACCACACGGCTGGGGCACTCTATGGCTACACCTTC.